One sample yielded the 22 T cell receptor beta chains listed below, sequenced in a study of human T cells and chemical hapten exposure. As for time point: pre-sensitization, week 0. Sample treatment: therapeutic diphenylcyclopropenone sensitization with weekly scalp DPC. Each CDR3 protein is one row after TCRdb ran MiXCR on the RACE reads. Of 65,000 to 90,000 distinct CDR3 sequences listed, around 13% are singletons. Material: whole blood, obtained in connection with sensitization to the hapten diphenylcyclopropenone (DPC). Every receptor here comes from a woman aged 45-60 years with alopecia areata. Some clones in this sample may be carry-over from other donors' samples.

This clonotype was seen repeatedly, ten times or more. The J gene is TRBJ2-7, the V gene TRBV12-3 or TRBV12-4, with 14 nucleotides matching TRBD2. The CDR3 contains 16 residues. V gave up 5 bases and J gave up 4 bases; unmatched junction bases: 7. CDR3 nucleotides: TGTGCCAGCAGTCCCGGGACTAGCGGGAGATCTTACGAGCAGTACTTC. This codes for CASSPGTSGRSYEQYF.

This clonotype was detected only a few times. The J gene is TRBJ2-2, the V gene TRBV7-9; weak D call: TRBD2 (5 bases). The CDR3 length is 15 residues. Trimming shortened V by 5 bases and J by 7 bases, and 17 bases separated the two germline ends. The germline CDR1 and CDR2 sequences are SEHNR and FQNEAQ (reference sequence). The CDR3: CASSTRRSVLGELFF. The CDR3, as DNA: TGTGCCAGCAGCACCAGGAGGTCCGTCCTCGGGGAGCTGTTTTTT.

This chain joins TRBV18 and TRBJ1-5; unclear D gene. V was shortened by 2 bases and J by 0 bases, with 5 bases between the two germline ends. The CDR3 is 14 residues long. Per the germline V gene, CDR1 is KGHSH and CDR2 is LQKENI. CDR3 in amino acids: CASSPADSNQPQHF. The CDR3 DNA follows: TGTGCCAGCTCACCAGCGGATAGCAATCAGCCCCAGCATTTT.

The rearrangement links TRBV6-2 or TRBV6-3 to TRBJ2-3; the match to TRBD2 covers 12 bases. V trimming: 6 bases; J trimming: 2 bases; junction bases outside the gene matches: 6. CDR1 and CDR2 from the germline V gene are MNHEY and SVGEGT. The CDR3 length is 16 residues. The CDR3: CASSNGLAGYTDTQYF. The CDR3 DNA reads as TGTGCCAGCAGCAACGGACTAGCGGGATACACAGATACGCAGTATTTT.

The chain recombines TRBV25-1 with TRBJ2-7; D possibly matches TRBD1 or TRBD2 (5 bases each). Germline V gene lookup returns CDR1 MGHDK and CDR2 SYGVNS. The CDR3 spans 14 residues. Trimming cost V 11 bases and J 0 bases, with 17 bases left between them. DNA of the CDR3: TGTGCCCACAGAGGGGAGCGGAGCTCCTACGAGCAGTACTTC. Translating gives CAHRGERSSYEQYF.

The genes are TRBV30 and TRBJ2-7; D assignment may be TRBD1 or TRBD2 (6 bases each). The CDR3 consists of 12 residues. The V end was cut by 4 bases, the J end by 5 bases, with 12 bases between. Germline CDR1 reads GTSNPN; CDR2 reads SVGIG (reference sequence). DNA of the CDR3: TGTGCCTGGAACCCAGGGGAGGACGAGCAGTACTTC. Protein: CAWNPGEDEQYF.

This clonotype has more than one count but fewer than ten. The chain links TRBV12-3 or TRBV12-4 to TRBJ1-3; a possible D gene is TRBD1 (5 bases). The V end lost 6 bases, the J end lost 1 base, and 13 bases lay between the germline ends. There are 15 residues in the CDR3. For the CDR3, the DNA is TGTGCCAGCAGACCCCGGGACCGGTCTGGAAACACCATATATTTT. Its protein product is CASRPRDRSGNTIYF.

This clonotype was found a few times. The gene calls are TRBV19 and TRBJ2-7; tentative D call: TRBD1 (6 bases). Germline V lookup: CDR1 LNHDA, CDR2 SQIVND (reference sequence). This CDR3 has 15 residues. The V and J ends lost 5 bases and 0 bases respectively, with 14 bases between them. CDR3 protein: CASSSRQAVSYEQYF. The CDR3 DNA reads TGTGCCAGTAGTTCACGACAGGCCGTCTCCTACGAGCAGTACTTC. The full variable domain, completed using reference TRBV19 and TRBJ2-7, is DGGITQSPKYLFRKEGQNVTLSCEQNLNHDAMYWYRQDPGQGLRLIYYSQIVNDFQKGDIAEGYSVSREKKESFPLTVTSAQKNPTAFYLCASSSRQAVSYEQYFGPGTRLTVT.

The sample holds many counts of this clonotype. The chain carries TRBV5-4 and TRBJ1-5, with a tentative D call TRBD1 (5 bases). V lost 2 bases and J 0 bases, leaving 6 bases between the germline ends. CDR1 and CDR2 (germline): SGHNT, YYREEE (reference sequence). The CDR3 is 14 residues long. The chain's CDR3 is CASSFGGSNQPQHF. The CDR3 DNA reads as TGTGCCAGCAGCTTCGGGGGTAGCAATCAGCCCCAGCATTTT. The full variable domain, in which reference TRBV5-4 and TRBJ1-5 provide the parts outside the CDR3, is ETGVTQSPTHLIKTRGQQVTLRCSSQSGHNTVSWYQQALGQGPQFIFQYYREEENGRGNFPPRFSGLQFPNYSSELNVNALELDDSALYLCASSFGGSNQPQHFGDGTRLSIL.

There are a few counts of this clonotype. The CDR3 bases are TGCAGCGGGAGTGCCGGGACGTCGGAAGAGACCCAGTACTTC. Protein: CSGSAGTSEETQYF. The chain couples TRBV29-1 to TRBJ2-5; D may match TRBD1 or TRBD2 (5 bases each). Germline CDR1 SQVTM, CDR2 ANQGSEA. CDR3 length: 14 amino acids. The V end lost 7 bases, the J end lost 3 bases, and 18 bases lay between the germline ends. The entire variable domain, with the rest obtained from reference TRBV29-1 and TRBJ2-5, is as follows: SAVISQKPSRDICQRGTSLTIQCQVDSQVTMMFWYRQQPGQSLTLIATANQGSEATYESGFVIDKFPISRPNLTFSTLTVSNMSPEDSSIYLCSGSAGTSEETQYFGPGTRLLVL.

The chain joins TRBV18 to TRBJ1-2, with D unclear. This CDR3 has 16 residues. Germline lookup yields CDR1 KGHSH and CDR2 LQKENI. The V end was cut by 5 bases, the J end by 4 bases, with 20 bases between. CDR3 sequence (DNA): TGTGCCAGCTCAGCTAATACAGATAACCTTTCCTATGGCTACACCTTC. As protein: CASSANTDNLSYGYTF. The full variable domain, its missing parts supplied by reference TRBV18 and TRBJ1-2, is NAGVMQNPRHLVRRRGQEARLRCSPMKGHSHVYWYRQLPEEGLKFMVYLQKENIIDESGMPKERFSAEFPKEGPSILRIQQVVRGDSAAYFCASSANTDNLSYGYTFGSGTRLTVV.

CDR3 sequence (DNA): TGTGCCACCAGGGGGGACTCCTACGAGCAGTACTTC. Residues: CATRGDSYEQYF. The chain has TRBV28 and TRBJ2-7, with D possibly matching TRBD1 (7 bases). Trimming shortened V by 10 bases and J by 0 bases, and 10 bases separated the two germline ends. From germline, CDR1 is MDHEN and CDR2 SYDVKM. The CDR3 has 12 amino acids. Complete variable domain (other parts from reference TRBV28 and TRBJ2-7): DVKVTQSSRYLVKRTGEKVFLECVQDMDHENMFWYRQDPGLGLRLIYFSYDVKMKEKGDIPEGYSVSREKKERFSLILESASTNQTSMYLCATRGDSYEQYFGPGTRLTVT.

About this clonotype itself: No conserved phenylalanine or tryptophan is present at the end of the CDR3, so a read error is the likely explanation. The chain combines TRBV7-2 with TRBJ2-7, with D unclear. V lost 1 base, J lost 0 bases, and 4 bases lay in between. The germline V gene has CDR1 SGHTA and CDR2 FQGNSA. The CDR3 loop spans 13 amino acids. Here the CDR3 DNA reads TGTGCCAGCAGCTTAGACAGCTCCTACGAGCAGTACTAC. Protein: CASSLDSSYEQYY.

The V gene is TRBV6-6, the J gene TRBJ1-1; 8 bases agree with TRBD1. This CDR3 region has 17 residues. J lost 1 base, V lost 2 bases, and 9 bases had no gene match. CDR1 MNHNY and CDR2 SVGAGI come from the germline V gene (reference sequence). CDR3 residues: CASSYVTGAMGNTEAFF. As DNA, the CDR3 is TGTGCCAGCAGTTACGTGACAGGGGCTATGGGGAACACTGAAGCTTTCTTT.

The genes are TRBV12-3 or TRBV12-4 and TRBJ2-1; D ambiguous. Deletions cut 2 bases from V and 5 bases from J, with 13 bases between. This CDR3 is 15 amino acids long. CDR3 bases: TGTGCCAGCAGTTTACGTGGGTGGTGGGACAATGAGCAGTTCTTC. It translates to CASSLRGWWDNEQFF.

The chain combines TRBV7-2 with TRBJ2-7, with D hard to call. The CDR3 extends over 15 amino acids. V shed 4 bases and J shed 7 bases, with 20 bases lying between them. Per germline, CDR1 SGHTA and CDR2 FQGNSA. Here the CDR3 reads CASSSQVLSYEEQYF. CDR3 DNA: TGTGCCAGCAGCTCGCAGGTCCTCTCCTACGAAGAGCAGTACTTC.

This clonotype was detected a few times. Here the CDR3 reads CASSIGDASTDTQYF. The CDR3 DNA reads as TGTGCCAGTAGTATTGGGGACGCTAGCACAGATACGCAGTATTTT. The V call is TRBV19, the J call TRBJ2-3, with D perhaps TRBD1 or TRBD2 (5 bases each). In germline, CDR1 is LNHDA, CDR2 SQIVND (reference sequence). The CDR3 sequence is 15 residues long. V was cut by 3 bases and J by 0 bases, with 10 bases left in between.

This clonotype was counted many times. The rearrangement links TRBV7-2 to TRBJ2-7; D not resolved. Germline V gene sequence: CDR1 SGHTA, CDR2 FQGNSA. The CDR3 covers 12 residues. V was clipped by 0 bases and J by 2 bases, with 2 bases between them. The DNA for the CDR3 is TGTGCCAGCAGCTTAGCGACCTACGAGCAGTACTTC. It codes for CASSLATYEQYF. Full variable domain (outside the CDR3, taken from reference TRBV7-2 and TRBJ2-7): GAGVSQSPSNKVTEKGKDVELRCDPISGHTALYWYRQSLGQGLEFLIYFQGNSAPDKSGLPSDRFSAERTGGSVSTLTIQRTQQEDSAVYLCASSLATYEQYFGPGTRLTVT.

This clonotype appeared many times. V usage is TRBV20-1 and J usage is TRBJ2-7; 7 nucleotides line up with TRBD1. The germline V gene has CDR1 DFQATT and CDR2 SNEGSKA (reference sequence). With V trimmed by 0 bases and J by 2 bases, 4 bases remained unmatched. The CDR3 sequence is 14 residues long. The CDR3 bases are TGCAGTGCTAGAGAGGCAGGGGGTACCTACGAGCAGTACTTC. This codes for CSAREAGGTYEQYF.

The genes are TRBV3-1 and TRBJ2-1; 8 bases are shared with TRBD2. Germline values: CDR1 LGHDT, CDR2 YNNKEL (reference sequence). The V and J ends lost 4 bases and 5 bases, in that order; junction bases with no gene match: 4. This CDR3 contains 14 residues. Written as DNA, the CDR3 is TGTGCCAGCAGCCCCCGGGGACTAGACAATGAGCAGTTCTTC. This sequence encodes CASSPRGLDNEQFF.

There are a few counts of this clonotype. The chain couples TRBV2 to TRBJ1-5, with D tentatively TRBD1 (6 bases). Per the germline V gene, CDR1 is SNHLY and CDR2 is FYNNEI. There are 15 residues in the CDR3. With 7 bases removed from V and 0 bases from J, the gap between germline ends came to 13 bases. The CDR3 DNA is TGTGCCAGCAAATCGACAGGCGATAGCAATCAGCCCCAGCATTTT. Amino acids: CASKSTGDSNQPQHF.

This clonotype has a single count. This chain joins TRBV18 and TRBJ2-7; TRBD2 might be the D (6 bases). Germline lookup yields CDR1 KGHSH and CDR2 LQKENI. V shed 5 bases and J shed 3 bases, with 11 bases lying between them. This CDR3 contains 13 residues. CDR3 in amino acids: CASSLMDYYEQYF. DNA for the CDR3: TGTGCCAGCTCATTGATGGACTACTACGAGCAGTACTTC.